What follows describes a single T cell receptor beta chain. The target of this receptor is not known. Nothing much larger sits one base from this clone, and base qualities are not available. The time point label corresponds to: about eleven months on ibrutinib. Roughly 2 micrograms of genomic DNA were extracted from cryopreserved PBMCs for TCR beta library preparation. Longitudinal blood samples from CLL patients on ibrutinib monotherapy underwent high-throughput TCR beta sequencing. Patients were enrolled in a phase 2 open-label single-center ibrutinib monotherapy trial. A MiSeq instrument was used for deep resolution sequencing, which targeted depths ranging from 1 in 1 million up to 1 in 200,000 T cells, with coverage averaging 10x for each clonotype. TCR beta libraries were generated with the immunoSEQ hsTCRB Kit. The source study handled its data this way. The data were analyzed with ImmunoSEQ Analyzer and ImmunoSEQ Data Assistant, and V, D and J gene assignments followed IMGT definitions. Clonality was computed as one minus normalized Shannon entropy of productive rearrangement frequencies, ranging from 0 to 1. Only overrepresented clonotypes making up at least 0.05% of the repertoire of each patient were included in the public clonotype analysis. Some twelve repertoires from age-matched healthy donors, obtained from immuneACCESS, served as clonality controls. The clones in this table, taken by TCRdb from immuneACCESS, are in-frame only. Not every clone is retained; where verified, under half of the shortfall comes from an unresolved V gene, and the cause of the rest is unknown. The V and J calls and clone size come from that table; D and trimming were worked out from the DNA. The sample table holds 200,000 to 250,000 clones, of which 79% were seen once. The leading ten clones occupy more than 9.5% of the sample.

V was cut back by 7 bases and J by 4 bases, leaving a gap of 11 bases between them. Measured from the cysteine to the phenylalanine, the CDR3 is 13 residues long. CDR3 DNA only is kept here, 39 bases in frame from base 1. The germline V gene supplies CDR1 SNHLY and CDR2 FYNNEI. This entry is derived from a study of cytotoxic CD8 clonotypes in ibrutinib-treated CLL (dated by TCRdb to the early 2020s). For the study in its entirety: The cohort had over ten relapsed/refractory and 15 treatment-naive patients; roughly 18 were IGHV unmutated. Of the approximately 87 participants in the trial, 25 to 30 had longitudinal samples available. Cryopreserved peripheral blood mononuclear cells were obtained before treatment, at response, and at either sustained remission or disease progression. Responses were partial in approximately 24 patients and complete in 2; after median around 66 months follow-up, about 15 stayed in remission and some twelve progressed. Every remission and progressive disease sample was obtained while ibrutinib was still being received by the patients. On average, each sample yielded 270,000 or so productive templates and 94,082 productive rearrangements. Samples at response were collected after a median of about 11 months of treatment, with a range of about 6 to 36 months.

What the authors observed across the whole study: At ibrutinib response clonality went up, during sustained remission it held steady, and at progression it dropped back toward baseline. Sustained-remission and progressing patients did not have matched sampling times, and lymph node repertoires were not examined. Public clonotypes were rare and either shrank or stayed stable during treatment, and the rise in clonality at ibrutinib response reflected expansion of private clonotypes. Baseline clonality was found to be higher than that of age-matched healthy donors and was strongly correlated with circulating CD8+ T-cell counts.

The sample was PBMCs, taken after 12 months of ibrutinib treatment. The TCR comes from a human donor with chronic lymphocytic leukemia. The receptor chain draws on TRBV2 and TRBJ1-5, with TRBD1 as a weak D call on 5 bases. The CDR3 reads CASTPQGNQPQHF. The nucleotide sequence reads TGTGCCAGCACCCCCCAGGGAAATCAGCCCCAGCATTTT.